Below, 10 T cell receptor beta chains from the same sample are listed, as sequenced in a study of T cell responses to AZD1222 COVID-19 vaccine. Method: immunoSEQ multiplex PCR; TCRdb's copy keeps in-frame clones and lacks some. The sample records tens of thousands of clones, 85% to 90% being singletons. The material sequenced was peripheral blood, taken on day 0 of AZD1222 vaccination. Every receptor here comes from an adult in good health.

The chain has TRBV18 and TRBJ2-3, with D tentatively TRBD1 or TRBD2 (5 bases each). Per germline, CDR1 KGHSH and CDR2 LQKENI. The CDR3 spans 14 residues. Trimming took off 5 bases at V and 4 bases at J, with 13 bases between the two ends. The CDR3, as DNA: TGTGCCAGCTCAGAGGGCCTAGGGGCAGATACGCAGTATTTT. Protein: CASSEGLGADTQYF.

CDR3 in amino acids: CASSAVSGSTYNEQFF. CDR3 in DNA: TGTGCCAGCAGCGCCGTTAGCGGATCAACCTACAATGAGCAGTTCTTC. The chain carries TRBV11-3 and TRBJ2-1, with D possibly TRBD2 on 6 matching bases. CDR1 is SGHNT, CDR2 YENEEA, per germline. This CDR3 has 16 residues. Trimming took 5 bases from V and 2 from J, leaving 16 bases between them.

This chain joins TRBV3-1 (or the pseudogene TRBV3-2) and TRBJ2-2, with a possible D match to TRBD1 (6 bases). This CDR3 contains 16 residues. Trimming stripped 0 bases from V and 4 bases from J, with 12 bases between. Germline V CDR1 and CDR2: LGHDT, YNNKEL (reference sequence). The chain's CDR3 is CASSQETRTVTGELFF. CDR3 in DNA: TGTGCCAGCAGCCAAGAAACTCGGACAGTCACCGGGGAGCTGTTTTTT.

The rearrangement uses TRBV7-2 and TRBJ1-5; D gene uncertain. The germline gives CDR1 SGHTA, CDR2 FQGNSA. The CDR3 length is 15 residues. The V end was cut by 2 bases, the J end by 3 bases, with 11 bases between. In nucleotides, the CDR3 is TGTGCCAGCAGCTTACGGGCCTCCCCCAATCAGCCCCAGCATTTT. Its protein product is CASSLRASPNQPQHF.

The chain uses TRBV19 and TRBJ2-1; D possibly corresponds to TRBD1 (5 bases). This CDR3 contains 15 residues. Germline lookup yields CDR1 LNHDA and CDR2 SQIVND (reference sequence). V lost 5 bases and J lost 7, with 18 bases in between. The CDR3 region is CASSELGRVGNEQFF. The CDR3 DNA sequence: TGTGCCAGTAGTGAGTTGGGCAGGGTGGGGAATGAGCAGTTCTTC.

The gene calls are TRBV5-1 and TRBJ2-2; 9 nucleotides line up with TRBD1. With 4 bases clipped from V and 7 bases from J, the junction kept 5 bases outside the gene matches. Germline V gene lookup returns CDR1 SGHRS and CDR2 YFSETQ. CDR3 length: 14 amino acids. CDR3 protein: CASSVQGASGELFF. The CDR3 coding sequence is TGCGCCAGCAGCGTACAGGGGGCGAGCGGGGAGCTGTTTTTT.

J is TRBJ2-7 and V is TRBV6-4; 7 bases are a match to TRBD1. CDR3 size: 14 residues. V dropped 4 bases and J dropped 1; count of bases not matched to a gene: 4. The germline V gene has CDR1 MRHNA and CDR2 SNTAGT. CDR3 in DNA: TGTGCCAGCAGTGCACAGGGGAGTTCCTACGAGCAGTACTTC. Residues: CASSAQGSSYEQYF.

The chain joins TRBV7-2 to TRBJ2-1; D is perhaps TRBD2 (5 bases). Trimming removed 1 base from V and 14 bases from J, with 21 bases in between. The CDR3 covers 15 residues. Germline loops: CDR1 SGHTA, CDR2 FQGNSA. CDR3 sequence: CASSLVAPRGEDKFF. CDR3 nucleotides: TGTGCCAGCAGCTTAGTCGCGCCTCGGGGAGAGGATAAGTTCTTC. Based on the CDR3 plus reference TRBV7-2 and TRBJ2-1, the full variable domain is GAGVSQSPSNKVTEKGKDVELRCDPISGHTALYWYRQSLGQGLEFLIYFQGNSAPDKSGLPSDRFSAERTGGSVSTLTIQRTQQEDSAVYLCASSLVAPRGEDKFFGPGTRLTVL.

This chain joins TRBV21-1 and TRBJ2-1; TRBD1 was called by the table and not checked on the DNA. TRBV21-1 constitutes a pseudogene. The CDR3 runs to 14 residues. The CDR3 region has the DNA TGTGCCAGCAGCGGACAGAGCTCCTACAATGAGCAGTTCTTC. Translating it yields CASSGQSSYNEQFF.

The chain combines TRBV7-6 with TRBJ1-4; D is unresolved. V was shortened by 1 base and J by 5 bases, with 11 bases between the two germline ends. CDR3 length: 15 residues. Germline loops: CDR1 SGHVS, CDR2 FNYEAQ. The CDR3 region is CASSLDPGVNEKLFF. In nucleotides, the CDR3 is TGTGCCAGCAGCTTAGATCCCGGCGTAAATGAAAAACTGTTTTTT.